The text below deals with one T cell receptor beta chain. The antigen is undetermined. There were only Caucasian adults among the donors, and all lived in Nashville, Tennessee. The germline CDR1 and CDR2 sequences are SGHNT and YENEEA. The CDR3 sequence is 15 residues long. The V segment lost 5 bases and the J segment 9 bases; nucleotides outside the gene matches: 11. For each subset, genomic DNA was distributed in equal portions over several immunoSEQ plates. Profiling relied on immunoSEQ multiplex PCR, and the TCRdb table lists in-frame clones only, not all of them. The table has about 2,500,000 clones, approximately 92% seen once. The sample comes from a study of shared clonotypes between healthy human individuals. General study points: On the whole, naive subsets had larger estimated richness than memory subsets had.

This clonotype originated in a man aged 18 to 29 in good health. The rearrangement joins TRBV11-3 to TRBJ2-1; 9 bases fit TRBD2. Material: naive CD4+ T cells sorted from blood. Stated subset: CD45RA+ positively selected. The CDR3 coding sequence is TGTGCCAGCAGCCCCGGGACTAGCAGTCTGAGTGAGCAGTTCTTC. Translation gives CASSPGTSSLSEQFF.